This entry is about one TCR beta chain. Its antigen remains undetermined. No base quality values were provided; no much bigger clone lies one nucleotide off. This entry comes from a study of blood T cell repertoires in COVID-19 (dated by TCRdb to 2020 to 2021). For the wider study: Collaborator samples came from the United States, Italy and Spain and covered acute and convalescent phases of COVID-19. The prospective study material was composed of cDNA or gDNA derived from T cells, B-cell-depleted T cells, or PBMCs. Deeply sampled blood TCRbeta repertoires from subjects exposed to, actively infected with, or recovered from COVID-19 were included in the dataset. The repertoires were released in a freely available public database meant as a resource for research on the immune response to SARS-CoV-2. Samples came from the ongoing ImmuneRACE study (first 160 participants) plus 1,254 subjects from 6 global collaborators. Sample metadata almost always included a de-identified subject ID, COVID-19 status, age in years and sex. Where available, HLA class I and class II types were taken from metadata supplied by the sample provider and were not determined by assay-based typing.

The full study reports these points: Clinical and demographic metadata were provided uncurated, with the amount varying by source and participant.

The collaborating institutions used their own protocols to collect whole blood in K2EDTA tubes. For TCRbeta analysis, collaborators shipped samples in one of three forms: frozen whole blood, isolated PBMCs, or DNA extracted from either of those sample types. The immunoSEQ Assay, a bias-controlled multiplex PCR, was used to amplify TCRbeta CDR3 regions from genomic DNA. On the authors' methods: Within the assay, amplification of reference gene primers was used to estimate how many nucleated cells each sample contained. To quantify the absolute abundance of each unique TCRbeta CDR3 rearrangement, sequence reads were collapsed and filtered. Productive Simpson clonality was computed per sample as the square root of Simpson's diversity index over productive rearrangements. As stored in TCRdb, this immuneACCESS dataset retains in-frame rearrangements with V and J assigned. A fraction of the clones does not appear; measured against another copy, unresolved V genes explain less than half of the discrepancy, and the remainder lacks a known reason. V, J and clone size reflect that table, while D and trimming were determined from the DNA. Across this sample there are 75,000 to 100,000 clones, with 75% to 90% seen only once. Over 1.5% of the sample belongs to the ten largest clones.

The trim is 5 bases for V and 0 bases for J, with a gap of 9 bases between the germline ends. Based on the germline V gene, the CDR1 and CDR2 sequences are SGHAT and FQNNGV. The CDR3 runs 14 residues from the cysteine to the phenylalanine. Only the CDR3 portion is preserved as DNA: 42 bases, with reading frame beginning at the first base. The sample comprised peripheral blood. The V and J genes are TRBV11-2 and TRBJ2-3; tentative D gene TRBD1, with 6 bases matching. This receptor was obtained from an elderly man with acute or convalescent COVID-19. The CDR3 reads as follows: CASSPGQSTDTQYF. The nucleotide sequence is TGTGCCAGCAGCCCCGGACAGAGCACAGATACGCAGTATTTT.